The TCR beta chain described here comes from a study of shared clonotypes between healthy human individuals. The study, taken as a whole, reports: Non-shared clonotypes had lower generation probabilities than clonotypes shared by all four sorted-subset donors.

Germline values: CDR1 MGHRA, CDR2 YSYEKL. V dropped 4 bases and J dropped 9; count of bases not matched to a gene: 13. This CDR3 has 18 residues. A CD45RA+ naive subset and a CD45RA-negative memory subset were split from CD4+ cells. Note on this clone: Its antigen remains unknown.

Deep level was the assay's run setting. When replicate PCRs were run on sorted subsets, they used approximately 210 ng DNA, about 30,000 T cell genomes. Libraries were prepared by immunoSEQ multiplex PCR; TCRdb keeps only in-frame clonotypes and omits some of them. The repertoire holds more than 1,200,000 clones, approximately 98.5% seen once, with roughly 0.36% in the top ten. The material sequenced was naive CD4+ T cells sorted from blood. Documented subset: CD45RA+ positively selected. The receptor comes from a man aged 25-40 years in good health. The rearrangement uses TRBV4-1 and TRBJ2-1, with 15 bases aligning to TRBD2. The CDR3 region is CASSPRGLAGGLAGEQFF. CDR3 DNA: TGCGCCAGCAGCCCCCGCGGACTAGCGGGAGGGCTAGCTGGTGAGCAGTTCTTC.